The 23 T cell receptor beta chains below all came from one sample that was sequenced in a study of shared clonotypes between healthy human individuals. Using immunoSEQ multiplex PCR, the repertoire was profiled, and TCRdb retains in-frame clones only, with some absent. The sample has under 2,000,000 clones, roughly 95% seen once. CD8 cells classed as naive were CD45RO-negative and positively selected for CCR7, excluding terminally differentiated effector memory CD45RA+ cells. Sample: naive CD8+ T cells sorted from blood. The receptors derive from a man aged 18 to 29 in good health.

This rearrangement joins TRBV6-1 to TRBJ1-1; TRBD1 might be the D (6 bases). The CDR3 sequence is 12 residues long. Germline V lookup: CDR1 MNHNS, CDR2 SASEGT. V lost 6 bases to trimming and J lost 6 bases, with 11 bases between them. The CDR3: CASRIGTPEAFF. Here the CDR3 DNA reads TGTGCCAGCAGGATAGGGACACCTGAAGCTTTCTTT.

Remarks on this clone: Within the sample, other DNA sequences also encode this same CDR3. The rearrangement links TRBV6-5 to TRBJ1-6; perhaps TRBD1 as D (5 bases). This CDR3 comprises 14 residues. V was trimmed by 2 bases and J by 10 bases, leaving 12 bases between them. Germline-derived CDR1 and CDR2 are MNHEY and SVGAGI. The CDR3 coding sequence is TGTGCCAGCAGTTACGGTCAGGGTAACTCACCCCTCCACTTT. Translation gives CASSYGQGNSPLHF.

In its sample, this clone was seen once. The chain recombines TRBV27 with TRBJ2-1; D gene unclear. The CDR3 totals 11 residues. CDR1 and CDR2 from the germline V gene are MNHEY and SMNVEV (reference sequence). The V end lost 7 bases, the J end lost 7 bases, and 8 bases lay between the germline ends. The CDR3 sequence: CASTDGNEQFF. CDR3 nucleotide sequence: TGTGCCAGCACCGATGGGAATGAGCAGTTCTTC.

On this clone itself: This sample includes further DNA sequences coding for the same CDR3. The V call is TRBV5-1, the J call TRBJ1-5; the D gene is possibly TRBD1 (6 bases). V was clipped by 0 bases and J by 2 bases, with 9 bases between them. There are 15 residues in the CDR3. Germline V gene lookup returns CDR1 SGHRS and CDR2 YFSETQ. CDR3 DNA: TGCGCCAGCAGCTTGGATGCAGGGGGCAATCAGCCCCAGCATTTT. Its protein product is CASSLDAGGNQPQHF.

The gene calls are TRBV5-5 and TRBJ1-2, with 8 positions matching TRBD1. Trimming at V came to 1 base and at J to 1 base, leaving 6 bases not matched to a gene. The CDR3 has 16 residues. Germline V gene lookup returns CDR1 SGHKS and CDR2 YYEKEE (reference sequence). This CDR3 reads CASSLRTGNINYGYTF. Written as DNA, the CDR3 is TGTGCCAGCAGCTTGAGGACAGGGAATATTAACTATGGCTACACCTTC.

The chain has TRBV29-1 and TRBJ2-7; tentative D call: TRBD2 (5 bases). The CDR3 has 13 residues. CDR1 is SQVTM, CDR2 ANQGSEA, per germline. Trimming removed 4 bases from V and 0 bases from J, with 10 bases in between. CDR3 amino acids: CSVGTVDSYEQYF. The CDR3 DNA reads as TGCAGCGTTGGGACTGTCGACTCCTACGAGCAGTACTTC.

This chain connects TRBV25-1 to TRBJ2-7; D gene ambiguous. The germline V and J ends were trimmed by 9 bases and 5 bases, with 14 bases remaining between them. The germline CDR1 and CDR2 sequences are MGHDK and SYGVNS. The CDR3 loop spans 12 amino acids. The CDR3 DNA is TGTGCCAGTGGGTGGGGTCTCGACGAGCAGTACTTC. This sequence encodes CASGWGLDEQYF.

The chain carries TRBV7-8 and TRBJ2-7, with 9 bases aligning to TRBD1. Germline lookup yields CDR1 SGHVS and CDR2 FQNEAQ. The CDR3 spans 13 residues. V gave up 5 bases and J gave up 5 bases; unmatched junction bases: 4. The CDR3 nucleotides read TGTGCCAGCAGCCCGGACAGGGGTAACGAGCAGTACTTC. Translation: CASSPDRGNEQYF.

The chain couples TRBV6-6 to TRBJ2-7; D is undetermined. Germline-derived CDR1 and CDR2 are MNHNY and SVGAGI (reference sequence). Trimming stripped 4 bases from V and 5 bases from J, with 12 bases between. The CDR3 is made up of 13 amino acids. Written as DNA, the CDR3 is TGTGCCAGCAGTTCCGACTCTAGGAACGAGCAGTACTTC. Translating gives CASSSDSRNEQYF.

The chain carries TRBV6-1 and TRBJ1-1; the D is unclear. CDR3 length: 14 amino acids. In germline, CDR1 is MNHNS, CDR2 SASEGT. Trimming pared 5 bases from V and 5 bases from J, leaving 15 bases between. The CDR3 loop is CASSTRPSGTEAFF. CDR3 coding DNA: TGTGCCAGCAGTACCCGACCCTCCGGGACTGAAGCTTTCTTT.

The chain links TRBV14 to TRBJ1-6; weak D call: TRBD1 (5 bases). V was trimmed by 6 bases and J by 7 bases, leaving 10 bases between them. The CDR3 consists of 13 residues. CDR1 is SGHDN, CDR2 FVKESK, per germline. The CDR3 DNA reads TGTGCCAGCAGTATGCAGGGAAATTCACCCCTCCACTTT. It codes for CASSMQGNSPLHF. Filled out from reference TRBV14 and TRBJ1-6, the complete variable domain reads EAGVTQFPSHSVIEKGQTVTLRCDPISGHDNLYWYRRVMGKEIKFLLHFVKESKQDESGMPNNRFLAERTGGTYSTLKVQPAELEDSGVYFCASSMQGNSPLHFGNGTRLTVT.

The chain is built from TRBV30 and TRBJ1-1; no firm D call. Germline values: CDR1 GTSNPN, CDR2 SVGIG (reference sequence). The CDR3 is made up of 14 amino acids. Trimming removed 0 bases from V and 1 base from J, with 9 bases in between. The CDR3 loop is CAWSVLGENTEAFF. CDR3 coding DNA: TGTGCCTGGAGTGTACTCGGGGAGAACACTGAAGCTTTCTTT.

In the case of this clone: This sample also contains other DNA sequences that code for the same CDR3. The rearrangement joins TRBV9 to TRBJ2-7, with a weak D call TRBD2 (6 bases). CDR3 length: 16 amino acids. The V gene lost 0 bases and the J gene lost 3 bases, with 16 bases spanning the gap. Looked up from germline, CDR1 is SGDLS and CDR2 is YYNGEE. CDR3 amino acids: CASSVGAGTGDYEQYF. The CDR3 DNA reads TGTGCCAGCAGCGTAGGGGCTGGGACGGGAGACTACGAGCAGTACTTC.

The count of this clone is one. Different DNA sequences within this sample yield the same CDR3. V and J are TRBV27 and TRBJ2-1; 7 positions match TRBD2. The CDR3 covers 12 residues. Losses at the gene ends were 3 bases for V and 8 bases for J; bases not matched to a gene: 1. In germline, CDR1 is MNHEY, CDR2 SMNVEV (reference sequence). The CDR3 nucleotides are TGTGCCAGCAGTTTGAGCGGGGATGAGCAGTTCTTC. As protein: CASSLSGDEQFF.

The chain carries TRBV27 and TRBJ2-5; 8 positions agree with TRBD1. Germline V gene sequence: CDR1 MNHEY, CDR2 SMNVEV (reference sequence). The V segment lost 5 bases and the J segment 2 bases; nucleotides outside the gene matches: 10. The CDR3 loop spans 16 amino acids. In DNA form, the CDR3 reads TGTGCCAGCAGTCCCTCGCAGGGACAGGAGCAAGAGACCCAGTACTTC. It yields the protein CASSPSQGQEQETQYF.

The V call is TRBV6-1, the J call TRBJ2-3; D unresolved. The V end was cut by 6 bases, the J end by 0 bases, with 13 bases between. Germline V gives CDR1 MNHNS, CDR2 SASEGT. CDR3 length equals 15 residues. This CDR3 is CASSHPSGSTDTQYF. The CDR3 DNA sequence: TGTGCCAGCAGCCATCCATCTGGAAGCACAGATACGCAGTATTTT.

The genes are TRBV11-2 and TRBJ1-1, with TRBD1 as a possible D gene (6 bases). This CDR3 spans 12 amino acids. Germline CDR1 SGHAT, CDR2 FQNNGV. V lost 5 bases and J 5 bases, leaving 9 bases between the germline ends. DNA for the CDR3: TGTGCCAGCAGCGGGGGCCAGACTGAAGCTTTCTTT. Protein sequence: CASSGGQTEAFF.

The rearrangement links TRBV6-5 to TRBJ1-1; a possible D gene is TRBD1 (5 bases). Trimming pared 4 bases from V and 4 bases from J, leaving 16 bases between. Germline V CDR1 and CDR2: MNHEY, SVGAGI. This CDR3 is 15 amino acids long. CDR3 sequence reads: CASSSPGGNPTEAFF. The CDR3 nucleotides are TGTGCCAGCAGTTCCCCCGGGGGGAATCCCACTGAAGCTTTCTTT.

This chain links TRBV4-3 with TRBJ2-7; weak D call: TRBD1 (6 bases). The CDR3 runs 15 residues. Per germline, CDR1 LGHNA and CDR2 YSLEER. V was clipped by 0 bases and J by 3 bases, with 12 bases between them. The CDR3 coding sequence is TGCGCCAGCAGCCAAGAAGCCGGACAGCTCTACGAGCAGTACTTC. Amino acids: CASSQEAGQLYEQYF.

This clone was detected only once. The rearrangement links TRBV5-6 to TRBJ2-7; 12 bases fit TRBD2. The trim removed 6 bases at V and 5 bases at J, leaving 18 bases unmatched. There are 18 residues in the CDR3. Germline V CDR1 and CDR2: SGHDT, YYEEEE. The CDR3 coding sequence is TGTGCCAGCACGCGTAGAAGGGGTCTAGCGGGAGGGCCCCACGAGCAGTACTTC. Amino acids: CASTRRRGLAGGPHEQYF.

V is TRBV13 and J is TRBJ2-3, with D possibly matching TRBD1 (6 bases). With 2 bases removed from V and 2 bases from J, the gap between germline ends came to 11 bases. The CDR3 has 15 amino acids. The germline gives CDR1 PRHDT, CDR2 FYEKMQ (reference sequence). The CDR3 region is CASSLITGNTDTQYF. CDR3 DNA sequence: TGTGCCAGCAGCTTAATAACAGGGAACACAGATACGCAGTATTTT.

This chain links TRBV10-3 with TRBJ2-3, with 9 bases lining up with TRBD1. The germline V gene encodes CDR1 ENHRY and CDR2 SYGVKD. The CDR3 spans 16 residues. V shed 3 bases and J 6 bases; nucleotides not matched to a gene: 10. This chain's CDR3 is CAISDPQGADFDTQYF. In nucleotides, the CDR3 is TGTGCCATCAGTGACCCACAGGGGGCGGATTTTGATACGCAGTATTTT.

The V gene is TRBV28, the J gene TRBJ2-6; unclear D gene. Germline V gene lookup returns CDR1 MDHEN and CDR2 SYDVKM. CDR3 length: 15 amino acids. Trimming removed 2 bases at V and 0 bases at J, with 5 bases between. CDR3 in amino acids: CASSLEPSGANVLTF. Written as DNA, the CDR3 is TGTGCCAGCAGTTTAGAACCCTCTGGGGCCAACGTCCTGACTTTC. Together with reference TRBV28 and TRBJ2-6, the CDR3 gives the full variable domain: DVKVTQSSRYLVKRTGEKVFLECVQDMDHENMFWYRQDPGLGLRLIYFSYDVKMKEKGDIPEGYSVSREKKERFSLILESASTNQTSMYLCASSLEPSGANVLTFGAGSRLTVL.